This entry lists 11 T cell receptor beta chains sequenced from one sample in a study of blood T cell repertoires in COVID-19. Repertoires were generated with immunoSEQ multiplex PCR, while TCRdb's copy carries only in-frame clones and drops some. The sample has approximately 200,000 clones; 86% are singletons. Sequenced material: peripheral blood. Receptors originate from a woman in her 50s with acute or convalescent COVID-19.

V and J are TRBV24-1 and TRBJ2-6; 8 nucleotides align to TRBD2. Germline-derived CDR1 and CDR2 are KGHDR and SFDVKD. CDR3 length: 16 residues. The V gene end was trimmed by 5 bases and the J gene end by 2 bases; junction bases not matched to a gene: 4. The CDR3 nucleotides read TGTGCCACCAGTGCCGCCGGGGGGGCTGGGGCCAACGTCCTGACTTTC. As protein: CATSAAGGAGANVLTF.

The V and J genes are TRBV5-1 and TRBJ2-2, with TRBD1 matching 8 bases. The germline gives CDR1 SGHRS, CDR2 YFSETQ. There are 14 residues in the CDR3. V gave up 4 bases and J gave up 6 bases; unmatched junction bases: 5. Here the CDR3 reads CASSGSTGAGELFF. CDR3 DNA sequence: TGCGCCAGCAGCGGCTCGACAGGGGCCGGGGAGCTGTTTTTT.

This chain joins TRBV6-6 and TRBJ2-5, with 8 positions matching TRBD2. The trim removed 6 bases at V and 4 bases at J, leaving 7 bases unmatched. In germline, CDR1 is MNHNY, CDR2 SVGAGI (reference sequence). This CDR3 spans 14 amino acids. The CDR3 nucleotides are TGTGCCAGCAGGATCGGGGGGGAAGGAGAGACCCAGTACTTC. It specifies CASRIGGEGETQYF.

The V and J genes are TRBV6-5 and TRBJ1-1; D is unresolved. Trimming removed 2 bases at V and 6 bases at J, with 13 bases between. CDR1 is MNHEY and CDR2 is SVGAGI in the germline V gene. The CDR3 is 14 residues long. CDR3 in DNA: TGTGCCAGCAGTTACGGTTCGGGTGACCCTGAAGCTTTCTTT. This sequence encodes CASSYGSGDPEAFF.

This rearrangement joins TRBV18 to TRBJ1-1; TRBD1 agrees at 9 bases. The CDR3 has 15 residues. Losses at the gene ends were 3 bases for V and 5 bases for J; bases not matched to a gene: 7. CDR1 is KGHSH and CDR2 is LQKENI in the germline V gene. The CDR3 bases are TGTGCCAGCTCACCCTTACAGGGGGCCGAGACTGAAGCTTTCTTT. This sequence encodes CASSPLQGAETEAFF. The full variable domain, its missing parts supplied by reference TRBV18 and TRBJ1-1, is NAGVMQNPRHLVRRRGQEARLRCSPMKGHSHVYWYRQLPEEGLKFMVYLQKENIIDESGMPKERFSAEFPKEGPSILRIQQVVRGDSAAYFCASSPLQGAETEAFFGQGTRLTVV.

This clone was found once. This rearrangement joins TRBV9 to TRBJ2-3; the D is unclear. Trimming removed 0 bases at V and 2 bases at J, with 7 bases between. The germline gives CDR1 SGDLS, CDR2 YYNGEE. The length of the CDR3 is 14 residues. The CDR3 region is CASSVGADTDTQYF. The CDR3 nucleotides are TGTGCCAGCAGCGTAGGGGCAGACACAGATACGCAGTATTTT.

This clone has more than one count but fewer than ten. The genes are TRBV5-1 and TRBJ2-3; a weak D match, TRBD1 (6 bases). The CDR3 spans 14 residues. The germline V and J ends were trimmed by 0 bases and 6 bases, with 11 bases remaining between them. The germline CDR1 and CDR2 sequences are SGHRS and YFSETQ. The CDR3 sequence: CASSLGTVGDTQYF. The CDR3, as DNA: TGCGCCAGCAGCTTGGGGACAGTTGGGGATACGCAGTATTTT.

The rearrangement joins TRBV6-5 to TRBJ1-5, with 7 nucleotides matching TRBD1. The CDR3 runs to 14 residues. Germline V lookup: CDR1 MNHEY, CDR2 SVGAGI. V lost 5 bases, J lost 7 bases, and 8 bases stayed unmatched. The chain's CDR3 is CASSNDRDKQPQHF. The CDR3 DNA reads as TGTGCCAGCAGTAACGACAGGGATAAACAGCCCCAGCATTTT.

The V and J genes are TRBV5-4 and TRBJ2-7; TRBD2 matches at 12 bases. Germline lookup yields CDR1 SGHNT and CDR2 YYREEE (reference sequence). The CDR3 sequence is 15 residues long. V was pared by 1 base and J by 3 bases, with 2 bases of the junction left unmatched. CDR3 protein: CASSLLTSGSYEQYF. The CDR3 DNA reads TGTGCCAGCAGCTTGTTGACTAGCGGGAGCTACGAGCAGTACTTC.

The chain links TRBV9 to TRBJ2-5; 7 nucleotides align to TRBD2. Germline V gene sequence: CDR1 SGDLS, CDR2 YYNGEE. J lost 5 bases, V lost 0 bases, and 7 bases had no gene match. The CDR3 sequence is 15 residues long. CDR3 protein: CASSVGWPSGETQYF. The CDR3 DNA sequence: TGTGCCAGCAGCGTAGGTTGGCCTAGCGGCGAGACCCAGTACTTC. Together with reference TRBV9 and TRBJ2-5, the CDR3 gives the full variable domain: DSGVTQTPKHLITATGQRVTLRCSPRSGDLSVYWYQQSLDQGLQFLIQYYNGEERAKGNILERFSAQQFPDLHSELNLSSLELGDSALYFCASSVGWPSGETQYFGPGTRLLVL.

This clone was recorded once. Here the CDR3 reads CASSQGDSFPYGYTF. The CDR3 DNA follows: TGTGCCAGCAGCCAAGGTGACTCATTTCCCTATGGCTACACCTTC. The J gene is TRBJ1-2, the V gene TRBV3-1 (or the pseudogene TRBV3-2); D ambiguous. CDR1 LGHDT and CDR2 YNNKEL come from the germline V gene (reference sequence). V was shortened by 1 base and J by 4 bases, with 13 bases between the two germline ends. The CDR3 is 15 amino acids.